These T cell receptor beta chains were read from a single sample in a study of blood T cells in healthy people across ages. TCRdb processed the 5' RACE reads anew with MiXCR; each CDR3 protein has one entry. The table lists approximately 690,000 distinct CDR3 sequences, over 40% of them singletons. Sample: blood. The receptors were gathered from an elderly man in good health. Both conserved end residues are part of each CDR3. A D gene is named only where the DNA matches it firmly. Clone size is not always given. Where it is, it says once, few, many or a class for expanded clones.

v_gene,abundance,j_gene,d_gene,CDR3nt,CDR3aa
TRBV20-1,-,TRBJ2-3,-,TGCAGTGCTAGAGACCAAACTAGCACAGATACGCAGTATTTT,CSARDQTSTDTQYF
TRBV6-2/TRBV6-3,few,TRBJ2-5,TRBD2,TGTGCCAGCAGTGGGACTAGCTTGGTGACTAACCAAGAGACCCAGTACTTC,CASSGTSLVTNQETQYF
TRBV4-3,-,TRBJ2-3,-,TGCGCCAGCAGCCGAGACGGCAGGAGCACAGATACGCAGTATTTT,CASSRDGRSTDTQYF
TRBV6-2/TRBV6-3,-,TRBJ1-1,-,TGTGCCAGCAGTCTTTTAGGGGGTACCATGAACACTGAAGCTTTCTTT,CASSLLGGTMNTEAFF
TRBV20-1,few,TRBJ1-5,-,TGCAGTGCTAGAGGGGGGGCGGGTCATCAGCCCCAGCATTTT,CSARGGAGHQPQHF
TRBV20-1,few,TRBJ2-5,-,TGCAGTGCTAGTCCTTCGAAGGAGACCCAGTACTTC,CSASPSKETQYF
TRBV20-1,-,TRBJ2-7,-,TGCAGTGCTATTTGGACAACTACCTACGAGCAGTACTTC,CSAIWTTTYEQYF
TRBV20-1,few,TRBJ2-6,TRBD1,TGCAGTGCTAGAGATCGGATACAGGGGTACTCTGGGGCCAACGTCCTGACTTTC,CSARDRIQGYSGANVLTF
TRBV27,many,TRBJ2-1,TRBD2,TGTGCCAGCACCCGACTAGCGGGAGGGCCACGGGCCAATGAGCAGTTCTTC,CASTRLAGGPRANEQFF
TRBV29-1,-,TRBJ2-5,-,TGCAGCGTTGAAGATTGGGACGCTCGTCAAGAGACCCAGTACTTC,CSVEDWDARQETQYF
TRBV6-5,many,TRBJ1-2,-,TGTGCCAGCACCTCTGGAGGTGGCTACACCTTC,CASTSGGGYTF
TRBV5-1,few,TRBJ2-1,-,TGCGCCAGCAGCTTGGACAAGGCAGATCACGAGCAGTTCTTC,CASSLDKADHEQFF
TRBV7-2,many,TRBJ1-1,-,TGTGCCAGCAGCAGGGGGGGGCGGAACACTGAAGCTTTCTTT,CASSRGGRNTEAFF
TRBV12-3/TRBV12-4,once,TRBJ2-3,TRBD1,TGTGCCAGCAGCCAAGGGGGCAGGAAAGCGGATACGCAGTATTTT,CASSQGGRKADTQYF
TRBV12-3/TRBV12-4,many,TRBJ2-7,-,TGTGCCAGCAGTACAAGACAGGGAGGCGAGCAGTACTTC,CASSTRQGGEQYF
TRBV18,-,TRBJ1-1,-,TGTGCCAGCTCACGAAATGAGAACACTGAAGCTTTCTTT,CASSRNENTEAFF
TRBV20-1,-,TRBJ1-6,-,TGCAGTGCTAGAGAGGCCCTAAATTCACCCCTCCACTTT,CSAREALNSPLHF
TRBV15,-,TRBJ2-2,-,TGTGCCACCAGCAGAGATATGAACACCGGGGAGCTGTTTTTT,CATSRDMNTGELFF
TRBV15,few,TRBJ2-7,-,TGTGCCACCAGCAGAGATCGTGGGGCCGAGCAGTACTTC,CATSRDRGAEQYF
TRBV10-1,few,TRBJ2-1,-,TGCGCCAGCAGTGAGTCCGTGGAGGGCCTGGGCAATGAGCAGTTCTTC,CASSESVEGLGNEQFF
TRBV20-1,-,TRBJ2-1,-,TGCAGTGCTAGCAGTGGGGAGCAGTTCTTC,CSASSGEQFF
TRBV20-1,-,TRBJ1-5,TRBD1,TGCAGTGCTCGGACAGGGGGCGCGGGTCAGCCCCAGCATTTT,CSARTGGAGQPQHF
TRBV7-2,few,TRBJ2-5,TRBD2,TGTGCCAGCACCCCGCGGGGGGGCCTACTCCAAGAGACCCAGTACTTC,CASTPRGGLLQETQYF
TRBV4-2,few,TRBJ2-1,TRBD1,TGTGCCAGCAGCCAAGGGGACAGTCGACATGAGCAGTTCTTC,CASSQGDSRHEQFF
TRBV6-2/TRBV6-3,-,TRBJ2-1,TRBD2,TGTGCCAGCAGTTACCGCGTCAGGGAGGGGTACAATGAGCAGTTCTTC,CASSYRVREGYNEQFF
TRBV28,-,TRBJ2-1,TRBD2,TGTGCCAGCAGTTCTCCGGGACTAGCGGGAGGGGACAATAAGCAGTTCTTC,CASSSPGLAGGDNKQFF
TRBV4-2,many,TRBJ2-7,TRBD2,TGTGCCAGCAGCCAGGCGGCCGCTAGCGGCCCCTACGAGCAGTACTTC,CASSQAAASGPYEQYF
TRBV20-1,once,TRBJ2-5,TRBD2,TGCAGTGCTAGCCATCTAGCGGAGCCCCAAGAGACCCAGTACTTC,CSASHLAEPQETQYF
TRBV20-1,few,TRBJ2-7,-,TGCAGTGCTCTGGCGCCCAGAGCAAACAATGAGCAGTACTTC,CSALAPRANNEQYF
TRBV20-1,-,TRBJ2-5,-,TGCAGTGCTAGCGATTTGATAGAGACCCAGTACTTC,CSASDLIETQYF
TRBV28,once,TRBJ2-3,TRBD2,TGTGCCAGCAGTTCACCCATAGCGGGACGCACAGATACGCAGTATTTT,CASSSPIAGRTDTQYF
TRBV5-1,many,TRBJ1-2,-,TGCGCCAGCAGCTATTCCAGTGTCATCGCCACCAACTATGGCTACACCTTC,CASSYSSVIATNYGYTF
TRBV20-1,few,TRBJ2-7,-,TGCAGTGCTTCGGTCCTTTCCTACGAGCAGTACTTC,CSASVLSYEQYF
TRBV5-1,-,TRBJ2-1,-,TGCGCCAGCAGCTTGACCCCCACCAATGTGCAGTTCTTC,CASSLTPTNVQFF
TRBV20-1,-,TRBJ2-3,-,TGCAGTGCTAGTTTTTCTAGCGGCACAGATACGCAGTATTTT,CSASFSSGTDTQYF
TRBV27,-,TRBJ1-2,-,TGTGCCAGCAGTTTGGGCAGGGGAGATGGCTACACCTTC,CASSLGRGDGYTF
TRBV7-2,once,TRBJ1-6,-,TGTGCCTGCAGCTTAGTGGGGGGCGTCGATTCACCCCTCCACTTT,CACSLVGGVDSPLHF
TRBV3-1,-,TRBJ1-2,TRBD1,TGTGCCAGCAGCCAAGGAGGGACAGGGAGGGCAAACTATGGCTACACCTTC,CASSQGGTGRANYGYTF
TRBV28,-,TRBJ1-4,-,TGTGCCAGCAGTTTTGCAGTGTCGGGACCTAATGAAAAACTGTTTTTT,CASSFAVSGPNEKLFF
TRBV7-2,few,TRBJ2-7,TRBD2,TGTGCCAGCAGCTTAGGAGGAGGGAGGGCCCCCGAGCAGTACTTC,CASSLGGGRAPEQYF
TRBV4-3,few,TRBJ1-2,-,TGCGCCAGCAGCCACCCAGGGCTTGGCTACACCTTC,CASSHPGLGYTF
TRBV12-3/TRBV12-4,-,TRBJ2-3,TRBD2,TGTGCCAGCAGTTTAGTGCGGGGGGTCCCCTCAGATACGCAGTATTTT,CASSLVRGVPSDTQYF
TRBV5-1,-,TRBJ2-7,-,TGCGCCAGCAGCTTGGAGGCTAGGCAACCATACGAGCAGTACTTC,CASSLEARQPYEQYF
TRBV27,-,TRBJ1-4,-,TGTGCCAGCAGTCCCACAACAGGGAAACTGTTTTTT,CASSPTTGKLFF
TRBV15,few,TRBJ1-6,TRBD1,TGTGCCACCAGCAGAGGACAGGGGAACTCACCCCTCCACTTT,CATSRGQGNSPLHF
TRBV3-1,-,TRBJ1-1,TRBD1,TGTGCCAGCAGCCAAATATACAGGGGGAGCACTGAAGCTTTCTTT,CASSQIYRGSTEAFF
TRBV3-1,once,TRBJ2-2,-,TGTGCCAGCAGCCAAGGACAGTCTACCGGGGAGCTGTTTTTT,CASSQGQSTGELFF
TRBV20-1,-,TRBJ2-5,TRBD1,TGCAGTGCTAGGAGTGACAGGGGGCTTGGGCACCAAGAGACCCAGTACTTC,CSARSDRGLGHQETQYF